Sequencing of this T cell receptor beta chain was carried out in a study of blood T cell repertoires in COVID-19. The wider study: Researchers got acute and convalescent COVID-19 samples from the United States, Italy and Spain. From T cells, B-cell-depleted T cells, or PBMCs came the material, which was cDNA or gDNA.

As processed by the authors: Reference gene primer amplification gave nucleated cell count estimates. Clones were sequenced by immunoSEQ multiplex PCR, and TCRdb holds only the in-frame ones, with some missing. V, J and clone size reflect that table, while D and trimming were determined from the DNA. The sample records 68,000 or so clones, more than 70% being singletons. This clone was seen a single time. There are 16 residues in the CDR3. The J segment lost 5 bases and the V segment lost 0 bases, leaving 6 bases of the junction unmatched. Germline loops: CDR1 LGHNT, CDR2 FRNRAP. The rearrangement uses TRBV12-5 and TRBJ1-4; 7 bases map to TRBD1. The sequencing sample was made of peripheral blood. The TCR comes from a man between 45 and 60 years old with acute or convalescent COVID-19. The CDR3 here is CASGLVLGTENEKLFF. The DNA of the CDR3 is TGTGCTAGTGGTTTGGTACTTGGGACAGAGAATGAAAAACTGTTTTTT.